This TCR beta chain is from a study of early T cells in non-severe SARS-CoV-2 infection. Study in general: Whole-blood bulk RNA, unsorted, was sequenced, and chains were unpaired.

Unique molecular identifiers were added to individual cDNA molecules. Each CDR3 protein gets one entry after TCRdb re-called the 5' RACE reads with MiXCR. The sample carries some 81,000 distinct CDR3 sequences, approximately 15% recorded once. General observations from the study: VDJdb-based annotation leaned toward anti-spike CD8 responses and missed private and CD4 specificities.

The CDR3 sequence is 15 residues long. V was clipped by 1 base and J by 5 bases; unmatched bases: 5. Germline CDR1 and CDR2: LGHNA and YNFKEQ. Note on this clonotype: Its specificity is unknown.

Sample: whole blood. The chain joins TRBV4-2 to TRBJ1-5, with TRBD1 identical over 7 bases. The receptor comes from an adult who was a healthcare worker with PCR-confirmed SARS-CoV-2 infection or an uninfected control (not recorded which). The CDR3 is CASSQGTGDYQPQHF. CDR3 bases: TGTGCCAGCAGCCAAGGAACAGGGGATTATCAGCCCCAGCATTTT.